This TCR beta chain appears in the sequencing data of a study of early T cells in non-severe SARS-CoV-2 infection. In the study overall: With bulk RNA from unsorted whole blood as input, sequencing yielded unpaired chains. Whole-study results and caveats: Reliance on VDJdb matching favored anti-spike CD8 responses; private and CD4 specificities were missed.

The protocol attached unique molecular identifiers to individual cDNA molecules. MiXCR, run by TCRdb on the 5' RACE reads, gives a single entry per CDR3 protein. The table records some 45,000 distinct CDR3 sequences, roughly 4% of them present only once. In its sample, this clonotype was seen many times. Its specificity is not known. The sample comprised whole blood. This TCR came from an adult who was a healthcare worker with PCR-confirmed SARS-CoV-2 infection or an uninfected control (not recorded which).

CDR3: CASSLTPRDEQFF. CDR3 DNA sequence: TGTGCCAGCAGCCTGACTCCCCGGGATGAGCAGTTCTTC. V gene TRBV3-1 combines with J gene TRBJ2-1; no reliable D call. Trimming removed 4 bases from V and 8 bases from J, with 12 bases in between. Germline CDR1 is LGHDT and CDR2 is YNNKEL (reference sequence). The CDR3 contains 13 residues.